The 9 T cell receptor beta chains reported below all come from one sample, sequenced in a study of OX40 agonist ivuxolimab in advanced cancers. The repertoire was sequenced with immunoSEQ multiplex PCR; TCRdb's copy has only in-frame clones and lacks some. The data contain about 160,000 clones, roughly 94% of them singletons. The input for sequencing was CD4+ or CD8+ T cells sorted from blood, taken in a trial of the OX40 agonist ivuxolimab. The receptors stem from an adult with an advanced solid tumor such as melanoma, head and neck, liver or kidney cancer.

The V and J genes are TRBV4-3 and TRBJ2-1; possibly TRBD1 for D (5 bases). CDR1 and CDR2 (germline): LGHNA, YSLEER. The CDR3 has 13 amino acids. The V end lost 1 base, the J end lost 12 bases, and 13 bases lay between the germline ends. The CDR3 spells CASSQASRAGQFF. The CDR3 DNA sequence: TGCGCCAGCAGCCAAGCGTCCAGGGCCGGGCAGTTCTTC.

V and J are TRBV7-8 and TRBJ1-2; D unresolved. Deletions cut 1 base from V and 5 bases from J, with 17 bases between. In germline, CDR1 is SGHVS, CDR2 FQNEAQ. This CDR3 has 16 residues. For the CDR3, the DNA is TGTGCCAGCAGCTTAGGCGGTTCGGGCGGCTTATATGGCTACACCTTC. Amino acid sequence: CASSLGGSGGLYGYTF.

The V call is TRBV5-4, the J call TRBJ1-3; D is unclear. This CDR3 is 14 amino acids long. Germline V lookup: CDR1 SGHNT, CDR2 YYREEE (reference sequence). V lost 4 bases, J lost 5 bases, and 13 bases lay in between. Here the CDR3 reads CASSPDPGRNTIYF. DNA for the CDR3: TGTGCCAGCAGCCCAGATCCGGGGAGAAACACCATATATTTT.

The V gene is TRBV7-9, the J gene TRBJ1-2; no definite D call. The CDR3 sequence is 15 residues long. Germline assignment: CDR1 SEHNR and CDR2 FQNEAQ (reference sequence). The germline V and J ends were trimmed by 5 bases and 2 bases, with 15 bases remaining between them. CDR3 sequence reads: CASSPPGLGNYGYTF. The CDR3 nucleotides are TGTGCCAGCAGCCCTCCCGGGTTGGGGAACTATGGCTACACCTTC.

The CDR3 DNA reads as TGCAGTGCTAGTCGCGAGGAGCAGTACTTC. The encoded protein is CSASREEQYF. The genes are TRBV20-1 and TRBJ2-7; no clear D. CDR1 and CDR2 (germline): DFQATT, SNEGSKA (reference sequence). CDR3 length: 10 amino acids. Trimming removed 3 bases from V and 7 bases from J, with 7 bases in between.

The chain is built from TRBV2 and TRBJ2-1, with D maybe TRBD2 (6 bases). The CDR3 is 13 amino acids. Germline V gene lookup returns CDR1 SNHLY and CDR2 FYNNEI. V shed 5 bases and J shed 3 bases, with 8 bases lying between them. The CDR3 sequence: CASSQTSYNEQFF. CDR3 DNA: TGTGCCAGCAGTCAGACTAGCTACAATGAGCAGTTCTTC. Supplemented by reference TRBV2 and TRBJ2-1, the full variable domain reads EPEVTQTPSHQVTQMGQEVILRCVPISNHLYFYWYRQILGQKVEFLVSFYNNEISEKSEIFDDQFSVERPDGSNFTLKIRSTKLEDSAMYFCASSQTSYNEQFFGPGTRLTVL.

This clone was seen once. This sequence joins TRBV7-3 and TRBJ2-2; D may be TRBD2 (6 bases). In germline, CDR1 is SGHTA, CDR2 FQGTGA. Trimming stripped 0 bases from V and 4 bases from J, with 12 bases between. The CDR3 is 16 residues long. CDR3 amino acids: CASSLTGRGPTGELFF. Written as DNA, the CDR3 is TGTGCCAGCAGCTTAACAGGGCGGGGCCCCACCGGGGAGCTGTTTTTT.

The rearrangement joins TRBV7-2 to TRBJ1-5; no clear D gene. The length of the CDR3 is 13 residues. Deletions cut 5 bases from V and 4 bases from J, with 9 bases between. Germline CDR1 and CDR2: SGHTA and FQGNSA. The CDR3 protein is CASSRRRNQPQHF. The CDR3 coding sequence is TGTGCCAGCAGCCGAAGACGGAATCAGCCCCAGCATTTT.

The J gene is TRBJ1-1, the V gene TRBV10-3; 8 bases line up with TRBD1. CDR1 is ENHRY and CDR2 is SYGVKD in the germline V gene. V lost 6 bases to trimming and J lost 1 base; unmatched junction nucleotides: 1. The CDR3 has 13 residues. The CDR3 DNA sequence: TGTGCCATCAGGGGACAGGCGAACACTGAAGCTTTCTTT. Protein: CAIRGQANTEAFF.